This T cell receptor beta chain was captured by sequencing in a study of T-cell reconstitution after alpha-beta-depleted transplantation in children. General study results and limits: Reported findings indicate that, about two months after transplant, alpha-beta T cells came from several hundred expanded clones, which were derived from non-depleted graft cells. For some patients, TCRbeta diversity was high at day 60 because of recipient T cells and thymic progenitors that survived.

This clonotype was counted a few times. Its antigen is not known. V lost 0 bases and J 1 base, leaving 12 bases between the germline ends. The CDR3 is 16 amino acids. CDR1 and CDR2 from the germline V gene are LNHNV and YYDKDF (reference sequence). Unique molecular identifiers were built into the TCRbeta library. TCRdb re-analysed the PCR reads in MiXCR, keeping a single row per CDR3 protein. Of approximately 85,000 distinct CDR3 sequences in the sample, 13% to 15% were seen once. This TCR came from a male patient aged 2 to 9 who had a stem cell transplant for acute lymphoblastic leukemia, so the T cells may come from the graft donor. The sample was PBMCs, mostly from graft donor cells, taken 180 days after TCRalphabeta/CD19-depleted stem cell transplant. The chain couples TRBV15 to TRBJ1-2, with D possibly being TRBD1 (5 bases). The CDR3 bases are TGTGCCACCAGCAGAGATAGGGGCCCCCTTAACTATGGCTACACCTTC. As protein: CATSRDRGPLNYGYTF.